Detailed here is one T cell receptor beta chain. Its antigen is currently unknown. This sample stems from a study of cytomegalovirus exposure and HLA in healthy donors. Study-level points and caveats: TCR beta V segments were, for the most part, productive about 87% or about 30% of the time in an earlier analysis. Most TCR sequences were uncommon, yet certain public TCRs appeared in many donors.

PCR primers comprised 60 Vbeta and 13 Jbeta primers. Libraries were prepared by immunoSEQ multiplex PCR; TCRdb keeps only in-frame clonotypes and omits some of them. The sample carries fewer than 95,000 clones, 65% to 75% recorded once. Material: PBMCs. This receptor was obtained from a woman between 40 and 50 years old in good health and CMV-seropositive.

CDR3 protein: CASMLGADTQYF. CDR3 nucleotide sequence: TGTGCCAGCATGTTGGGGGCGGATACGCAGTATTTT. The chain is built from TRBV7-9 and TRBJ2-3, with D maybe TRBD1 (6 bases). The CDR3 spans 12 residues. From germline, CDR1 is SEHNR and CDR2 FQNEAQ (reference sequence). Trimming removed 7 bases at V and 6 bases at J, with 11 bases between.